The 21 T cell receptor beta chains given below trace back to one sample, sequenced in a study of blood T cell repertoires in COVID-19. Sequenced by immunoSEQ multiplex PCR; TCRdb stores in-frame clones only, minus some. The table shows 45,000 to 65,000 clones, with 85% to 90% occurring only once. Sequences were obtained from peripheral blood. Receptors originate from a human donor in a cohort sampled during active COVID-19.

V usage is TRBV13 and J usage is TRBJ2-7, with TRBD1 matching 7 bases. The trim removed 4 bases at V and 6 bases at J, leaving 6 bases unmatched. Germline CDR1 reads PRHDT; CDR2 reads FYEKMQ (reference sequence). The CDR3 extends over 13 amino acids. The CDR3, as DNA: TGTGCCAGCAGCTCTGGTAGGGGGCTCGAGCAGTACGTC. The encoded protein is CASSSGRGLEQYV.

The CDR3 bases are TGTGCCAGCAGCGTGGACGGGGATGAAGCTTTCTTT. Amino acid sequence: CASSVDGDEAFF. The chain recombines TRBV12-3 or TRBV12-4 with TRBJ1-1; D is unclear. CDR3 length equals 12 residues. Trimming cost V 6 bases and J 7 bases, with 12 bases left between them.

Remarks on this clone: A junction boundary mismatches the germline segment, possibly from a read error. CDR3 region: CASSLGAGGPSSYNEQFF. The CDR3 DNA reads TGTGCTAGCAGCTTAGGAGCGGGGGGGCCGAGCTCCTACAATGAGCAGTTCTTC. The chain couples TRBV7-7 to TRBJ2-1, with TRBD2 identical over 10 bases. This CDR3 region has 18 residues. The germline V gene encodes CDR1 SSHAT and CDR2 FNYEAQ (reference sequence).

The chain combines TRBV7-3 with TRBJ2-6; D call uncertain. Trimming took off 2 bases at V and 0 bases at J, with 8 bases between the two ends. This CDR3 has 16 amino acids. Germline V CDR1 and CDR2: SGHTA, FQGTGA. Here the CDR3 DNA reads TGTGCCAGCAGCTTATTTTCAGTCTCTGGGGCCAACGTCCTGACTTTC. The encoded protein is CASSLFSVSGANVLTF.

CDR3 in DNA: TGTGCCAGCAGTGGGACAGGGGGGGGTACGCAGTATTTT. Protein product: CASSGTGGGTQYF. The chain combines TRBV2 with TRBJ2-3; TRBD1 aligns across 10 bases. The CDR3 totals 13 residues. V trimming: 4 bases; J trimming: 8 bases; junction bases outside the gene matches: 3. Germline loops: CDR1 SNHLY, CDR2 FYNNEI.

The gene calls are TRBV5-1 and TRBJ2-6; 10 bases line up with TRBD1. Trimming cost V 4 bases and J 1 base; bases outside gene matches: 8. The germline CDR1 and CDR2 sequences are SGHRS and YFSETQ. There are 18 residues in the CDR3. The CDR3 DNA reads TGCGCCAGCAGCCTCCGACAGGGGGCGGAGTCTGGGGCCAACGTCCTGACTTTC. Translation gives CASSLRQGAESGANVLTF.

This clone was picked up a small number of times. The chain couples TRBV11-3 to TRBJ1-3, with D unclear. Germline CDR1 reads SGHNT; CDR2 reads YENEEA. Trimming removed 5 bases from V and 0 bases from J, with 11 bases in between. The length of the CDR3 is 15 residues. CDR3 bases: TGTGCCAGCAGCACTCGGGTCCTCTCTGGAAACACCATATATTTT. This codes for CASSTRVLSGNTIYF.

This chain links TRBV3-1 (or the pseudogene TRBV3-2) with TRBJ2-3, with D tentatively TRBD2 (6 bases). Deletions cut 0 bases from V and 1 base from J, with 11 bases between. Germline V CDR1 and CDR2: LGHDT, YNNKEL (reference sequence). CDR3 length equals 16 residues. CDR3 residues: CASSQDNGGGTDTQYF. The CDR3 DNA reads as TGTGCCAGCAGCCAAGATAACGGGGGTGGCACAGATACGCAGTATTTT.

The genes are TRBV6-5 and TRBJ2-3; a weak D match, TRBD2 (5 bases). Between the trimmed V and J ends, which lost 6 bases and 1 base, there was a span of 11 bases. CDR3 length: 14 residues. Germline assignment: CDR1 MNHEY and CDR2 SVGAGI. CDR3 amino acids: CASSLMGGTDTQYF. DNA for the CDR3: TGTGCCAGCAGCCTGATGGGAGGCACAGATACGCAGTATTTT.

The V gene is TRBV28, the J gene TRBJ2-7, with D uncertain. In germline, CDR1 is MDHEN, CDR2 SYDVKM. The germline V and J ends were trimmed by 6 bases and 7 bases, with 13 bases remaining between them. This CDR3 is built from 12 residues. In nucleotides, the CDR3 is TGTGCCAGCAGCCCGCCGCAGTGGGAGCAGTACTTC. This encodes CASSPPQWEQYF. The full variable domain, its missing parts supplied by reference TRBV28 and TRBJ2-7, is DVKVTQSSRYLVKRTGEKVFLECVQDMDHENMFWYRQDPGLGLRLIYFSYDVKMKEKGDIPEGYSVSREKKERFSLILESASTNQTSMYLCASSPPQWEQYFGPGTRLTVT.

This chain joins TRBV15 and TRBJ2-5, with 9 bases aligning to TRBD2. V lost 0 bases, J lost 5 bases, and 10 bases stayed unmatched. CDR1 and CDR2 (germline): LNHNV, YYDKDF (reference sequence). CDR3 length: 17 residues. CDR3 amino acids: CATSRDRAGGTRETQYF. The CDR3, as DNA: TGTGCCACCAGCAGAGATCGGGCGGGGGGGACTAGGGAGACCCAGTACTTC.

The CDR3 protein is CASSQGAFNEETQYF. The CDR3 coding sequence is TGTGCCAGCAGCCAGGGGGCATTTAACGAAGAGACCCAGTACTTC. The chain carries TRBV28 and TRBJ2-5; 8 bases are shared with TRBD1. The CDR3 spans 15 residues. Trimming removed 6 bases from V and 3 bases from J; junction bases left unmatched: 9. Germline CDR1 MDHEN, CDR2 SYDVKM. Full variable domain (outside the CDR3, taken from reference TRBV28 and TRBJ2-5): DVKVTQSSRYLVKRTGEKVFLECVQDMDHENMFWYRQDPGLGLRLIYFSYDVKMKEKGDIPEGYSVSREKKERFSLILESASTNQTSMYLCASSQGAFNEETQYFGPGTRLLVL.

The chain is built from TRBV29-1 and TRBJ2-1; 7 bases fit TRBD2. Per the germline V gene, CDR1 is SQVTM and CDR2 is ANQGSEA. The CDR3 consists of 15 residues. V gave up 7 bases and J gave up 1 base; unmatched junction bases: 10. The DNA for the CDR3 is TGCAGCGGTAAGGTGGGGGGGGGATCCTACAATGAGCAGTTCTTC. This sequence encodes CSGKVGGGSYNEQFF.

V gene TRBV19 combines with J gene TRBJ2-7; no clear D. Germline CDR1 LNHDA, CDR2 SQIVND (reference sequence). Trimming shortened V by 7 bases and J by 7 bases, and 14 bases separated the two germline ends. The CDR3 contains 12 residues. In DNA, the CDR3 is TGTGCCAGTAATAACTTTTTGCGGGAGCAGTACGTC. Encoded protein: CASNNFLREQYV.

This clone was seen once. The genes are TRBV19 and TRBJ1-5; TRBD1 matches 9 bases. Germline loops: CDR1 LNHDA, CDR2 SQIVND (reference sequence). J was trimmed by 4 bases and V by 6 bases; bases with no gene match: 1. This CDR3 region has 13 residues. CDR3 nucleotide sequence: TGTGCCAGTAGGGACAGGGGAAATCAGCCCCAGCATTTT. Encoded protein: CASRDRGNQPQHF. Full variable domain (outside the CDR3, taken from reference TRBV19 and TRBJ1-5): DGGITQSPKYLFRKEGQNVTLSCEQNLNHDAMYWYRQDPGQGLRLIYYSQIVNDFQKGDIAEGYSVSREKKESFPLTVTSAQKNPTAFYLCASRDRGNQPQHFGDGTRLSIL.

The chain links TRBV7-9 to TRBJ1-3, with D maybe TRBD1 (6 bases). Deletions cut 5 bases from V and 4 bases from J, with 12 bases between. The germline CDR1 and CDR2 sequences are SEHNR and FQNEAQ (reference sequence). CDR3 length: 14 amino acids. CDR3 sequence: CASSKQGTGNTIYF. In nucleotides, the CDR3 is TGTGCCAGCAGCAAACAGGGTACGGGAAACACCATATATTTT. Complete variable domain (other parts from reference TRBV7-9 and TRBJ1-3): DTGVSQNPRHKITKRGQNVTFRCDPISEHNRLYWYRQTLGQGPEFLTYFQNEAQLEKSRLLSDRFSAERPKGSFSTLEIQRTEQGDSAMYLCASSKQGTGNTIYFGEGSWLTVV.

This clone was recorded only once. V usage is TRBV18 and J usage is TRBJ2-7; 12 positions match TRBD2. Germline loops: CDR1 KGHSH, CDR2 LQKENI. The CDR3 extends over 13 amino acids. Unmatched junction bases numbered 1, after V lost 3 bases and J lost 7 bases. This CDR3 reads CASSPLAGGEQYV. DNA of the CDR3: TGTGCCAGCTCACCGCTAGCGGGGGGGGAGCAGTACGTC.

The V and J genes are TRBV7-3 and TRBJ2-5; 12 nucleotides agree with TRBD2. CDR1 is SGHTA and CDR2 is FQGTGA in the germline V gene. CDR3 length: 15 residues. The J segment lost 5 bases and the V segment lost 7 bases, leaving 8 bases of the junction unmatched. The CDR3 loop reads CASTPGGTSGETQYF. DNA of the CDR3: TGTGCCAGCACCCCGGGGGGGACTAGCGGGGAGACCCAGTACTTC.

This chain links TRBV19 with TRBJ1-5, with D maybe TRBD1 (6 bases). This CDR3 spans 16 amino acids. Trimming left V 2 bases short and J 9 bases short, with 20 bases between. Germline lookup yields CDR1 LNHDA and CDR2 SQIVND (reference sequence). DNA for the CDR3: TGTGCCAGTAGTATAAGCAGGGGTGGGCTCAATTGGCCCCAGCATTTT. Translation: CASSISRGGLNWPQHF.

This clone has just a few counts. The rearrangement joins TRBV19 to TRBJ1-5, with 7 positions matching TRBD1. V lost 7 bases to trimming and J lost 1 base; unmatched junction nucleotides: 4. Per germline, CDR1 LNHDA and CDR2 SQIVND (reference sequence). CDR3 length: 14 residues. The chain's CDR3 is CASTGGQSNQPQHF. DNA of the CDR3: TGTGCCAGTACTGGGGGACAGAGCAATCAGCCCCAGCATTTT.

CDR3 region: CASSLVPGPDRNTGELFF. In DNA form, the CDR3 reads TGTGCCAGCAGCCTCGTGCCGGGCCCGGACAGGAACACCGGGGAGCTGTTTTTT. The gene calls are TRBV9 and TRBJ2-2; the D gene is possibly TRBD1 (6 bases). CDR3 length equals 18 residues. CDR1 is SGDLS, CDR2 YYNGEE, per germline. The ends were cut back, 4 bases at V and 1 base at J, with 20 bases in the middle.